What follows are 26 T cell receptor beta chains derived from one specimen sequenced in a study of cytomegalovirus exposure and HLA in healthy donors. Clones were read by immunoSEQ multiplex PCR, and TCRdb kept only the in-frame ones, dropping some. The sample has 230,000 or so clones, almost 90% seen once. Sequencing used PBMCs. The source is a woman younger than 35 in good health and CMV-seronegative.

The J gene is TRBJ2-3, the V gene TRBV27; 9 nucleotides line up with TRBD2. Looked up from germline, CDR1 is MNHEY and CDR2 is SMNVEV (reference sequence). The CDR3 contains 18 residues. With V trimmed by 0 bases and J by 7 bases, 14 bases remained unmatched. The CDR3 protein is CASSLSTILAGEVNTQYF. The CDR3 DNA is TGTGCCAGCAGTTTATCGACCATACTAGCGGGTGAGGTGAATACGCAGTATTTT.

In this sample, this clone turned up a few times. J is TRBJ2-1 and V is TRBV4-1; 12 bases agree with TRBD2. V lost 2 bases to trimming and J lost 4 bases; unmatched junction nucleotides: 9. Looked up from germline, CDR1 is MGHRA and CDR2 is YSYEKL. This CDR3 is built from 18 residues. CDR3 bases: TGCGCCAGCAGCCAAATCGACTTAGGACTAGCGGGGTACAATGAGCAGTTCTTC. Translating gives CASSQIDLGLAGYNEQFF.

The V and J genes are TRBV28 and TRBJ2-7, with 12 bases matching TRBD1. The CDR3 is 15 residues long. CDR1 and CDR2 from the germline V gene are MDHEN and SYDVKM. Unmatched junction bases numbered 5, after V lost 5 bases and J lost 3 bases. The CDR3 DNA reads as TGTGCCAGCAGTGACCGGGACAGGGGGCTCTACGAGCAGTACTTC. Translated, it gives CASSDRDRGLYEQYF.

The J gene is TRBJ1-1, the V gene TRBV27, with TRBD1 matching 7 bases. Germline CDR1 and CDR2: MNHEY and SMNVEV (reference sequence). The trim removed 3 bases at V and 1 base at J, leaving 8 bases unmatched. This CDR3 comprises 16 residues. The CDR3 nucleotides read TGTGCCAGCAGTTTCGATTACAGGGACAGGAACACTGAAGCTTTCTTT. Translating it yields CASSFDYRDRNTEAFF.

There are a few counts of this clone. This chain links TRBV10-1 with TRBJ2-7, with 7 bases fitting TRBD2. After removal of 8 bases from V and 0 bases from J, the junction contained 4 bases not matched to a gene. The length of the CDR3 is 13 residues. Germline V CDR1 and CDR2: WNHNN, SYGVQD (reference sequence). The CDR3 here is CASSPGGSYEQYF. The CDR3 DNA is TGCGCCAGCTCCCCGGGGGGCTCCTACGAGCAGTACTTC.

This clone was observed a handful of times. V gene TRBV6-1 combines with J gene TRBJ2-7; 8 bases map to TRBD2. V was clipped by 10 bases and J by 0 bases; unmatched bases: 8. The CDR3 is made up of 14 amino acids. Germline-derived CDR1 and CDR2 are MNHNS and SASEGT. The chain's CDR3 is CATETSGTSYEQYF. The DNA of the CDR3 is TGTGCCACAGAAACTAGCGGAACCTCCTACGAGCAGTACTTC.

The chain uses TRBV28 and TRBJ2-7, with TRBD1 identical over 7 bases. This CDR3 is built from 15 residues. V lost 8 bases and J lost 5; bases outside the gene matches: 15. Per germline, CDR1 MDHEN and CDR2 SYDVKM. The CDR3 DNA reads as TGTGCCAGCGGGAGCAGGGGGATGCGTATCGACGAGCAGTACTTC. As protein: CASGSRGMRIDEQYF.

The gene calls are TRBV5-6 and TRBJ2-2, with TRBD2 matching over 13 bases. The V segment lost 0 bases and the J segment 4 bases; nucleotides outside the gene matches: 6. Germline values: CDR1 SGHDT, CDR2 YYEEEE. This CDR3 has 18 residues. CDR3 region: CASSLVWTSGSRTGELFF. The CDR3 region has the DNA TGTGCCAGCAGCTTGGTTTGGACTAGCGGGAGCCGCACCGGGGAGCTGTTTTTT.

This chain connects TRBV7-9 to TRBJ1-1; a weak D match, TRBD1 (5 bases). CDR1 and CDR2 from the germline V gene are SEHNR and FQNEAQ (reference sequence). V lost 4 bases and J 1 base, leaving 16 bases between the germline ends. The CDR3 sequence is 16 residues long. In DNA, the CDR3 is TGTGCCAGCAGCTCGTGGGGCGGGGGAGGGAACACTGAAGCTTTCTTT. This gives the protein CASSSWGGGGNTEAFF.

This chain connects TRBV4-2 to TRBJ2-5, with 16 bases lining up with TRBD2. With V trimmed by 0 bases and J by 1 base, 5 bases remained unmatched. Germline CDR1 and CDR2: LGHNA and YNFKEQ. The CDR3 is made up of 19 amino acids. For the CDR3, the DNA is TGTGCCAGCAGCCAAGAAACCGGGACTAGCGGGGGGGTCCAAGAGACCCAGTACTTC. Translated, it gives CASSQETGTSGGVQETQYF.

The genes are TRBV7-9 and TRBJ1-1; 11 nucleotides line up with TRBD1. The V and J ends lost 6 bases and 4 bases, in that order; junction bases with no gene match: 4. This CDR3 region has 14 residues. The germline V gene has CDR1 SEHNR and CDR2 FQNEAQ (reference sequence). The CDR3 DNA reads TGTGCCAGCAGTCAAGGACAGGGGGCCACTGAAGCTTTCTTT. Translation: CASSQGQGATEAFF.

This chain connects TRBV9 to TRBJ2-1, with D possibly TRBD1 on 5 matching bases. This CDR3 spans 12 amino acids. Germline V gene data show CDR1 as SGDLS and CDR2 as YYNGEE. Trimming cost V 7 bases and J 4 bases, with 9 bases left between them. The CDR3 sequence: CASQGRYNEQFF. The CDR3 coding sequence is TGTGCCAGCCAGGGCCGTTACAATGAGCAGTTCTTC.

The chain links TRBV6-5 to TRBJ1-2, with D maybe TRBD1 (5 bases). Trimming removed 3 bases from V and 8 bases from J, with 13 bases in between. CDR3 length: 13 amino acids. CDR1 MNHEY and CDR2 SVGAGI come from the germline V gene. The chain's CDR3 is CASSYKGRGGYTF. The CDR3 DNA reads TGTGCCAGCAGTTATAAGGGGAGGGGAGGCTACACCTTC.

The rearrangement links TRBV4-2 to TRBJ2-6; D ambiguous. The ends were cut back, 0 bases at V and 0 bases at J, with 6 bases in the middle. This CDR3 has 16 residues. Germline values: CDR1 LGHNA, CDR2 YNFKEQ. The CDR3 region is CASSQEQLSGANVLTF. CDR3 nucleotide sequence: TGTGCCAGCAGCCAAGAACAGCTCTCTGGGGCCAACGTCCTGACTTTC.

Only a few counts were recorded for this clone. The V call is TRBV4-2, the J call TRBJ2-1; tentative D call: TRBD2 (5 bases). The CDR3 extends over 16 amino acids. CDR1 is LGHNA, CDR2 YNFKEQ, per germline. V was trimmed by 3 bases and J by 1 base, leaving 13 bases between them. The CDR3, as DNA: TGTGCCAGCAGCCAGTTGGGAGCATATTCCTACAATGAGCAGTTCTTC. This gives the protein CASSQLGAYSYNEQFF.

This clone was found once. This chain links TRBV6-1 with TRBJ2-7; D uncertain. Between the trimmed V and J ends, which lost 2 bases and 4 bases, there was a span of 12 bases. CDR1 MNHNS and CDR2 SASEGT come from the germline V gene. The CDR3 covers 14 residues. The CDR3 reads CASSELAEVYEQYF. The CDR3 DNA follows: TGTGCCAGCAGTGAATTGGCAGAGGTTTACGAGCAGTACTTC.

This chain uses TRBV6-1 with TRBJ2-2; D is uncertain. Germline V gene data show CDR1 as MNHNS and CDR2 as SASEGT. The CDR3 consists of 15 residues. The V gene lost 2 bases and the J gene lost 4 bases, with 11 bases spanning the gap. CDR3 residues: CASSEHSGSTGELFF. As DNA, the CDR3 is TGTGCCAGCAGTGAACATTCTGGCTCCACCGGGGAGCTGTTTTTT.

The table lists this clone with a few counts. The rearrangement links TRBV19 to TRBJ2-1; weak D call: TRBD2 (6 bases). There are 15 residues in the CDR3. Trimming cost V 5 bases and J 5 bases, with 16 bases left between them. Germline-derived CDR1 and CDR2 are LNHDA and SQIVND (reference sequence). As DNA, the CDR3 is TGTGCCAGTAGTGTCCGGGGGAGTATCGACAATGAGCAGTTCTTC. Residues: CASSVRGSIDNEQFF.

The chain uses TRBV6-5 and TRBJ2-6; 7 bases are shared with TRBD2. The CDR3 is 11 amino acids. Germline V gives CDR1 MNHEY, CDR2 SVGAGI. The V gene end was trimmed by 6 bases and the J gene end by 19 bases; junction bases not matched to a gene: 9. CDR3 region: CASRDAGALTF. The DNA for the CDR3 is TGTGCCAGCAGAGACGCGGGAGCGCTCACTTTC.

The CDR3 sequence: CASSQGRGNEQFF. The CDR3 nucleotides are TGCGCCAGCAGCCAAGGAAGGGGCAATGAGCAGTTCTTC. This chain joins TRBV4-1 and TRBJ2-1; the D gene is possibly TRBD1 (5 bases). The CDR3 length is 13 residues. Looked up from germline, CDR1 is MGHRA and CDR2 is YSYEKL. V gave up 1 base and J gave up 6 bases, with 7 bases separating them.

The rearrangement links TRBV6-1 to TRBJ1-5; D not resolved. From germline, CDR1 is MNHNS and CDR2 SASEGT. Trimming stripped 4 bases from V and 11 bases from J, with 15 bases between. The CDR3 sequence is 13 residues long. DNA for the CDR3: TGTGCCAGCAGTGCCGGCCTGGCGGCTTCCCAGCATTTT. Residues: CASSAGLAASQHF.

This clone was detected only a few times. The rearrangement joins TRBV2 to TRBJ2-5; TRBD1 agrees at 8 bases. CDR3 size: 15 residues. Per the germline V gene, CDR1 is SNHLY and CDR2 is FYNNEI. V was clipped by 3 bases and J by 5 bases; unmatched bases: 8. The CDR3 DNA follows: TGTGCCAGCAGTGACCCAGGGGGCGTCTTGGAGACCCAGTACTTC. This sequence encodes CASSDPGGVLETQYF.

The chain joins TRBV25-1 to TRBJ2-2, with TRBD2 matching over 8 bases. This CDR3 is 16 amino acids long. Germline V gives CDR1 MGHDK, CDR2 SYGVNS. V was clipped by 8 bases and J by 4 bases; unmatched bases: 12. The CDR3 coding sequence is TGTGCCAGCCCTCCGTTCGCGGGAGGCGCCACCGGGGAGCTGTTTTTT. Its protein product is CASPPFAGGATGELFF.

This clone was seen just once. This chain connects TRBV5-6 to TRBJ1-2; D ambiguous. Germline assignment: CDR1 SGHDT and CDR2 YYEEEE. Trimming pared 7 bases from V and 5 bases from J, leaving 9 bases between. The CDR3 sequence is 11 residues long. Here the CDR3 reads CASRGLYGYTF. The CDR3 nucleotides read TGTGCCAGCCGAGGACTGTATGGCTACACCTTC.

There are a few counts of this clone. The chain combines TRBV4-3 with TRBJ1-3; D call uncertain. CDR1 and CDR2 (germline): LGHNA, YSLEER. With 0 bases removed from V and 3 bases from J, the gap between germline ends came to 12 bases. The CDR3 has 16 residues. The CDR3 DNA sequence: TGCGCCAGCAGCCAAGAGGTCCCGGGAAGTGGAAACACCATATATTTT. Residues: CASSQEVPGSGNTIYF.

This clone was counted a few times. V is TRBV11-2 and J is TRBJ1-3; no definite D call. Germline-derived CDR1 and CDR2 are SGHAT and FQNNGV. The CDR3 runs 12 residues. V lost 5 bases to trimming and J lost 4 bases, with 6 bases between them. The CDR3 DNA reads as TGTGCCAGCAGCCACATGGGAAACACCATATATTTT. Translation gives CASSHMGNTIYF.